This TCR beta chain appears in the sequencing data of a study of beta chain features in type 1 diabetes. General study points: Moderate but significant shortening of TCRB CDR3s was recorded in all four CD4+ subsets from Type 1 diabetes patients.

Worth noting for this clone: Its cognate antigen is unknown.

Expressed TCRB transcripts got sequenced, as all isolated RNA was reverse transcribed. Reads from naive, central memory and regulatory T cell samples averaged approximately 3.4 million. TCRdb's copy holds only in-frame clones and misses some; the assay was immunoSEQ multiplex PCR. The sample includes 250,000 to 300,000 clones, around 22% of them seen just once. Sampling consisted of one heparinised blood draw per donor, averaging around 120 mL. The authors obtained over 95% purity in all sorted populations. The V gene's germline CDR1 is GTSNPN and CDR2 SVGIG (reference sequence). V was clipped by 1 base and J by 8 bases, with 11 bases between them. The CDR3 runs 12 residues.

Material for sequencing was naive CD4+ T cells from blood. The chain has TRBV30 and TRBJ1-2; D is ambiguous. The clonotype was recovered from a woman between 25 and 40 years old with type 1 diabetes. CDR3 sequence: CAWSGGPGGYTF. The CDR3 DNA reads as TGTGCCTGGAGTGGAGGTCCTGGAGGCTACACCTTC.